Below are 6 T cell receptor beta chains sequenced from a single sample in a study of blood T cell repertoires in COVID-19 (dated by TCRdb to the early 2020s). Library construction relied on the immunoSEQ multiplex PCR assay. TCRdb obtained this table from immuneACCESS and retained in-frame rearrangements with V and J assigned. These tables miss some clones; where compared with another copy, unresolved V genes account for less than half of the shortfall, and the remainder is unexplained. The table for this sample lists 130,000 or so clones; 80% to 90% of them were counted only once. The top ten clones comprise roughly 18% of the sample. Material: peripheral blood. These TCRs come from a man aged 45 to 65 with active or convalescent COVID-19.

This chain connects TRBV10-3 to TRBJ2-2; D is perhaps TRBD1 (5 bases). With 8 bases removed from V and 0 bases from J, the gap between germline ends came to 7 bases. The CDR3 sequence is 13 residues long. The germline V gene encodes CDR1 ENHRY and CDR2 SYGVKD. The chain's CDR3 is CAIEQANTGELFF. CDR3 in DNA: TGTGCCATCGAACAGGCGAACACCGGGGAGCTGTTTTTT.

V usage is TRBV5-8 and J usage is TRBJ1-2; D unclear. Germline CDR1 and CDR2: SGHTS and YDEGEE. The length of the CDR3 is 13 residues. V lost 0 bases to trimming and J lost 13 bases, with 16 bases between them. The CDR3 region is CASSLGQTLICTF. The CDR3 region has the DNA TGTGCCAGCAGCTTGGGCCAGACTCTGATATGCACCTTC.

J is TRBJ2-7 and V is TRBV6-2 or TRBV6-3; 7 nucleotides align to TRBD2. The CDR3 sequence is 15 residues long. Trimming cost V 6 bases and J 5 bases; bases outside gene matches: 13. Germline loops: CDR1 MNHEY, CDR2 SVGEGT. CDR3 DNA: TGTGCCAGCAGCCGACCACCGGGAGGTTGGGACGAGCAGTACTTC. It yields the protein CASSRPPGGWDEQYF.

The chain uses TRBV3-1 (or the pseudogene TRBV3-2) and TRBJ1-3, with a possible D match to TRBD1 (5 bases). Germline loops: CDR1 LGHDT, CDR2 YNNKEL (reference sequence). This CDR3 contains 15 residues. V was pared by 2 bases and J by 1 base, with 9 bases between. The CDR3 nucleotides are TGTGCCAGCAGCCAACCTCAGGGTTCTGGAAACACCATATATTTT. This gives the protein CASSQPQGSGNTIYF.

This chain links TRBV18 with TRBJ1-2; D unresolved. The CDR3 is 12 amino acids. V lost 2 bases, J lost 11 bases, and 12 bases lay in between. Looked up from germline, CDR1 is KGHSH and CDR2 is LQKENI. CDR3 in amino acids: CASSPDNGWYTF. In DNA, the CDR3 is TGTGCCAGCTCACCAGACAACGGATGGTACACCTTC.

The chain recombines TRBV5-4 with TRBJ2-1; D is possibly TRBD1 (6 bases). The germline CDR1 and CDR2 sequences are SGHNT and YYREEE (reference sequence). The CDR3 sequence is 16 residues long. Between the trimmed V and J ends, which lost 3 bases and 3 bases, there was a span of 16 bases. The CDR3 is CASSSLSGAFYNEQFF. Here the CDR3 DNA reads TGTGCCAGCAGCTCGCTCTCAGGGGCGTTCTACAATGAGCAGTTCTTC.